This T cell receptor beta chain was obtained from a study of identical twins. TCRdb reprocessed the 5' RACE reads with MiXCR, giving one entry per CDR3 protein. The sample holds about 550,000 distinct CDR3 sequences, 20% to 25% seen once. V gave up 4 bases and J gave up 6 bases; unmatched junction bases: 6. The CDR3 spans 15 residues. Looked up from germline, CDR1 is SNHLY and CDR2 is FYNNEI. These same data were also listed under a study on yellow fever vaccine responses in identical twins.

Sequencing was carried out using CD4+ T cells sorted from blood. The chain carries TRBV2 and TRBJ1-5; 10 bases agree with TRBD1. The TCR sequence derives from a woman aged 18-29 years in good health. The CDR3 DNA reads as TGTGCCAGCAGTGTAAGACAGGGGGCTGGTCAGCCCCAGCATTTT. Translated: CASSVRQGAGQPQHF.